These T cell receptor beta chains were read from a single sample in a study of blood T cells in healthy people across ages. TCRdb processed the 5' RACE reads anew with MiXCR; each CDR3 protein has one entry. The table records approximately 850,000 distinct CDR3 sequences, 58% of them present only once. The sample taken for sequencing was blood. These receptors came from a man between 25 and 39 years old in good health. CDR3s include the opening cysteine and the closing phenylalanine or tryptophan. D genes are given only for firm matches. Clone size is given for some rows only: seen once, a few or many times, or a class if the clone is expanded.

CDR3nt | CDR3aa | j_gene | d_gene | abundance | v_gene
TGTGCCAGCAGTTACGATAGGGAAGTGGAGACCCAGTACTTC | CASSYDREVETQYF | TRBJ2-5 | . | . | TRBV6-5
TGCAGCGTTGAGGGGGGGCCCTCCTACAATGAGCAGTTCTTC | CSVEGGPSYNEQFF | TRBJ2-1 | . | . | TRBV29-1
TGTGCCAGCAGCTCACCGATAACACCGGGACAGGATTTAATTAACACTGAAGCTTTCTTT | CASSSPITPGQDLINTEAFF | TRBJ1-1 | TRBD1 | . | TRBV7-2
TGTGCCAGCAGCGCTCAAAATTCACCCCTCCACTTT | CASSAQNSPLHF | TRBJ1-6 | . | few | TRBV7-2
TGTGCCAGCACCCCTAGTGGGAAAGAGACCCAGTACTTC | CASTPSGKETQYF | TRBJ2-5 | . | once | TRBV7-9
TGCGCCAGCAGCTCGCTAGGGCTCTACACAGATACGCAGTATTTT | CASSSLGLYTDTQYF | TRBJ2-3 | . | . | TRBV5-1
TGTGCCAGCAGTCAATCCGGGACTAGTTGGGGCGGAGAGACCCAGTACTTC | CASSQSGTSWGGETQYF | TRBJ2-5 | TRBD2 | few | TRBV6-2/TRBV6-3
TGTGCCAGCAGTTTAGCCTCCGGGACTAGCTTCAATGAGCAGTTCTTC | CASSLASGTSFNEQFF | TRBJ2-1 | TRBD2 | . | TRBV12-3/TRBV12-4
TGTGCCAGCAGCCCGACTAGCGGGGACTCCTACGAGCAGTACTTC | CASSPTSGDSYEQYF | TRBJ2-7 | TRBD2 | few | TRBV3-1
TGTGCCAGCAGGGCTAGCGGGGTGAGCTCCTACGAGCAGTACTTC | CASRASGVSSYEQYF | TRBJ2-7 | TRBD2 | few | TRBV28
TGTGCCAGCAGCCGTGACAGATTCTATGGCTACACCTTC | CASSRDRFYGYTF | TRBJ1-2 | . | many | TRBV27
TGCGCCAGCAAGCAGGGTTCCCGGGAGGAGTCGTACTTC | CASKQGSREESYF | TRBJ2-7 | TRBD2 | . | TRBV5-1
TGTGCCAGCAGGATCGCGGGACAGGGGGTTCGGGAGACCCAGTACTTC | CASRIAGQGVRETQYF | TRBJ2-5 | TRBD1 | once | TRBV11-2
TGTGCCAGCAGTGAAGCCCCCCCGGGGACTATGTACAATGAGCAGTTCTTC | CASSEAPPGTMYNEQFF | TRBJ2-1 | TRBD2 | . | TRBV2
TGTGCCAGCACGATCGGGACAGCCTCCTACGAGCAGTACTTC | CASTIGTASYEQYF | TRBJ2-7 | TRBD1 | . | TRBV7-2
TGTGCCATCAGCCCTAGACTAGAAGATGAGCAGTACTTC | CAISPRLEDEQYF | TRBJ2-7 | . | . | TRBV10-3
TGTGCCAGCAGTTACGGAATGGTAGGCTACGAGCAGTACTTC | CASSYGMVGYEQYF | TRBJ2-7 | . | few | TRBV6-5